One sample yielded the 21 T cell receptor beta chains listed below, sequenced in a study of shared clonotypes between healthy human individuals. Generated by immunoSEQ multiplex PCR, the TCRdb table keeps only in-frame clones and is missing some. The table includes over a million clones, around 97% detected once. Sequences were obtained from naive CD4+ T cells sorted from blood. The sample's subset: CD45RA+ positively selected. The receptors were gathered from a man in his thirties or forties in good health.

This sequence joins TRBV11-2 and TRBJ2-5, with 8 nucleotides matching TRBD2. V shed 5 bases, J shed 5 bases, and the junction held 10 bases outside the gene matches. The CDR3 runs 15 residues. The V gene's germline CDR1 is SGHAT and CDR2 FQNNGV. The DNA for the CDR3 is TGTGCCAGCAGCCCAGAGGGACTAGTGGTTGAGACCCAGTACTTC. This sequence encodes CASSPEGLVVETQYF.

This chain connects TRBV11-2 to TRBJ1-1; possibly TRBD1 for D (5 bases). CDR1 and CDR2 (germline): SGHAT, FQNNGV. This CDR3 has 15 residues. Trimming removed 1 base from V and 2 bases from J, with 11 bases in between. The CDR3 DNA sequence: TGTGCCAGCAGCTTAGTTGGGGCATCTAACACTGAAGCTTTCTTT. It yields the protein CASSLVGASNTEAFF.

The chain has TRBV2 and TRBJ2-5, with TRBD2 as a possible D gene (6 bases). CDR1 SNHLY and CDR2 FYNNEI come from the germline V gene. CDR3 length: 14 amino acids. The V and J ends lost 5 bases and 0 bases respectively, with 10 bases between them. The CDR3: CASSPRDYQETQYF. The CDR3 DNA sequence: TGTGCCAGCAGTCCCCGGGACTACCAAGAGACCCAGTACTTC.

The chain is built from TRBV10-2 and TRBJ1-2, with D unresolved. The V and J ends lost 2 bases and 4 bases respectively, with 11 bases between them. CDR1 is WSHSY, CDR2 SAAADI, per germline. The CDR3 consists of 14 residues. The CDR3 here is CASSERALGYGYTF. CDR3 DNA sequence: TGCGCCAGCAGTGAGCGGGCCCTTGGCTATGGCTACACCTTC.

J is TRBJ2-1 and V is TRBV29-1; D is uncertain. V was clipped by 5 bases and J by 4 bases, with 6 bases between them. Germline CDR1 reads SQVTM; CDR2 reads ANQGSEA. This CDR3 region has 11 residues. CDR3 region: CSVSDYNEQFF. DNA for the CDR3: TGCAGCGTTTCGGATTACAATGAGCAGTTCTTC.

The CDR3 DNA follows: TGTGCCAGCAGCTTTTCTGGCCACCATCCTAATGAAAAACTGTTTTTT. Protein: CASSFSGHHPNEKLFF. The chain combines TRBV11-3 with TRBJ1-4; D gene unclear. The germline V gene has CDR1 SGHNT and CDR2 YENEEA. V shed 3 bases and J shed 3 bases, with 14 bases lying between them. CDR3 length: 16 amino acids.

The V gene is TRBV27, the J gene TRBJ2-1; TRBD1 is a possible D gene (7 bases). Trimming pared 4 bases from V and 4 bases from J, leaving 20 bases between. This CDR3 has 17 amino acids. The V gene's germline CDR1 is MNHEY and CDR2 SMNVEV (reference sequence). The CDR3 nucleotides are TGTGCCAGCAGTTATACCCCAGGGGGGCGGATGTACAATGAGCAGTTCTTC. Translation gives CASSYTPGGRMYNEQFF.

CDR3 amino acids: CSAPGKGTQYF. The CDR3 nucleotides read TGCAGTGCCCCCGGCAAGGGAACGCAGTATTTT. The V and J genes are TRBV20-1 and TRBJ2-3; D is unclear. Trimming stripped 6 bases from V and 9 bases from J, with 13 bases between. The CDR3 extends over 11 amino acids. Germline values: CDR1 DFQATT, CDR2 SNEGSKA (reference sequence).

A remark on this clone: The same CDR3 arises from other DNA sequences in this sample as well. This rearrangement joins TRBV5-1 to TRBJ2-1; 11 nucleotides match TRBD2. In germline, CDR1 is SGHRS, CDR2 YFSETQ. V gave up 4 bases and J gave up 0 bases; unmatched junction bases: 6. This CDR3 contains 17 residues. CDR3 DNA sequence: TGCGCCAGCAGCCTAGCGGGAGGTGGTAGCTCCTACAATGAGCAGTTCTTC. It yields the protein CASSLAGGGSSYNEQFF.

The CDR3 DNA reads TGTGCCAGCAGCCAAGTGGAGGGGATCGGTTCTACGCAGTATTTT. This encodes CASSQVEGIGSTQYF. The rearrangement joins TRBV14 to TRBJ2-3, with D possibly TRBD2 on 6 matching bases. CDR1 is SGHDN, CDR2 FVKESK, per germline. The CDR3 loop spans 15 amino acids. V lost 1 base to trimming and J lost 8 bases, with 16 bases between them. The whole variable domain, filled in from reference TRBV14 and TRBJ2-3, reads EAGVTQFPSHSVIEKGQTVTLRCDPISGHDNLYWYRRVMGKEIKFLLHFVKESKQDESGMPNNRFLAERTGGTYSTLKVQPAELEDSGVYFCASSQVEGIGSTQYFGPGTRLTVL.

Worth noting for this clone: In the same sample, other DNA sequences code for this CDR3. The chain carries TRBV5-1 and TRBJ2-5; the D gene is possibly TRBD2 (6 bases). Germline V gene sequence: CDR1 SGHRS, CDR2 YFSETQ. With 2 bases removed from V and 5 bases from J, the gap between germline ends came to 10 bases. The CDR3 contains 13 residues. As DNA, the CDR3 is TGCGCCAGCAGCTTCCGGGAGAGGGAGACCCAGTACTTC. This codes for CASSFRERETQYF.

This clone appeared once. The chain links TRBV5-1 to TRBJ2-5, with a possible D match to TRBD2 (5 bases). CDR3 length: 15 amino acids. Germline V lookup: CDR1 SGHRS, CDR2 YFSETQ. Between the trimmed V and J ends, which lost 0 bases and 1 base, there was a span of 10 bases. DNA of the CDR3: TGCGCCAGCAGCTTGGGTGGCGGAGGCCAAGAGACCCAGTACTTC. Protein product: CASSLGGGGQETQYF.

This sequence joins TRBV28 and TRBJ1-4; D unresolved. CDR1 MDHEN and CDR2 SYDVKM come from the germline V gene. Trimming took off 3 bases at V and 8 bases at J, with 10 bases between the two ends. The CDR3 sequence is 13 residues long. This CDR3 reads CASSLYRREKLFF. CDR3 bases: TGTGCCAGCAGTTTGTATCGTAGGGAAAAACTGTTTTTT.

CDR3: CASSVGGRDQETQYF. The CDR3 DNA is TGTGCCAGCAGCGTAGGTGGCAGAGACCAAGAGACCCAGTACTTC. This chain connects TRBV9 to TRBJ2-5, with D unresolved. Trimming cost V 0 bases and J 0 bases, with 9 bases left between them. The CDR3 extends over 15 amino acids. The germline V gene has CDR1 SGDLS and CDR2 YYNGEE.

As for this clone: Other nucleotide sequences from this sample produce the same CDR3. The CDR3 DNA reads as TGCGCCAGCAGCTTGGACAGGGTTAACACTGAAGCTTTCTTT. This encodes CASSLDRVNTEAFF. The chain recombines TRBV5-1 with TRBJ1-1; possibly TRBD1 for D (6 bases). V lost 0 bases and J 2 bases, leaving 8 bases between the germline ends. The CDR3 has 14 amino acids. In germline, CDR1 is SGHRS, CDR2 YFSETQ.

The gene calls are TRBV19 and TRBJ2-1, with 8 nucleotides matching TRBD2. The CDR3 runs to 16 residues. J gave up 6 bases and V 2 bases, and 9 bases lay outside the gene matches. Germline assignment: CDR1 LNHDA and CDR2 SQIVND (reference sequence). The CDR3 sequence is CASSILPVAGGNEQFF. In DNA, the CDR3 is TGTGCCAGTAGTATACTCCCCGTGGCGGGAGGCAATGAGCAGTTCTTC.

CDR3 amino acids: CASSSGGTSFYEQYF. CDR3 in DNA: TGTGCCAGTAGTTCCGGCGGGACTAGCTTCTACGAGCAGTACTTC. The rearrangement joins TRBV19 to TRBJ2-7; 9 nucleotides agree with TRBD2. V dropped 5 bases and J dropped 3; count of bases not matched to a gene: 8. This CDR3 is 15 amino acids long. Per the germline V gene, CDR1 is LNHDA and CDR2 is SQIVND (reference sequence).

J is TRBJ2-7 and V is TRBV5-8; 11 nucleotides agree with TRBD2. V gave up 0 bases and J gave up 5 bases; unmatched junction bases: 4. The CDR3 consists of 15 residues. Looked up from germline, CDR1 is SGHTS and CDR2 is YDEGEE. The CDR3 DNA follows: TGTGCCAGCAGCTTGGGGGCTAGCGGGAGGAACGAGCAGTACTTC. It is translated as CASSLGASGRNEQYF.

J is TRBJ2-1 and V is TRBV5-8; D call uncertain. V lost 1 base to trimming and J lost 0 bases, with 17 bases between them. The CDR3 is 18 residues long. CDR1 and CDR2 (germline): SGHTS, YDEGEE. CDR3 amino acids: CASSLFLGLLTSYNEQFF. The CDR3 nucleotides are TGTGCCAGCAGCTTGTTCCTAGGCCTCCTGACCTCCTACAATGAGCAGTTCTTC.

The chain joins TRBV19 to TRBJ1-5, with D possibly being TRBD1 (5 bases). From germline, CDR1 is LNHDA and CDR2 SQIVND (reference sequence). V lost 8 bases, J lost 0 bases, and 17 bases lay in between. The CDR3 length is 16 residues. The CDR3 nucleotides read TGTGCCAGTGCGCCCCTGGGGCAATCTAGCAATCAGCCCCAGCATTTT. Amino acid sequence: CASAPLGQSSNQPQHF.

This clone showed up just once. The chain carries TRBV5-1 and TRBJ2-1, with D perhaps matching TRBD2 (5 bases). CDR3 length equals 14 residues. V dropped 6 bases and J dropped 2 bases, with 12 bases sitting between them. The germline CDR1 and CDR2 sequences are SGHRS and YFSETQ. CDR3 protein: CASTDGRAYNEQFF. As DNA, the CDR3 is TGCGCCAGCACAGATGGGCGGGCCTACAATGAGCAGTTCTTC. The entire variable domain, with the rest obtained from reference TRBV5-1 and TRBJ2-1, is as follows: KAGVTQTPRYLIKTRGQQVTLSCSPISGHRSVSWYQQTPGQGLQFLFEYFSETQRNKGNFPGRFSGRQFSNSRSEMNVSTLELGDSALYLCASTDGRAYNEQFFGPGTRLTVL.